Following are 16 T cell receptor beta chains from one sample sequenced in a study of blood T cell repertoires in COVID-19 (dated by TCRdb to 2020 to 2022). The library was produced with the immunoSEQ multiplex PCR assay. What TCRdb holds here is the immuneACCESS table cut down to in-frame rearrangements. Part of the clones is not present; checked against another copy, under half of the missing clones reflect an unresolved V gene, and the others are unexplained. The sample contains about 80,000 clones, roughly 80% of them found a single time. Together, the top ten hold approximately 39% of the sample. The source material was peripheral blood. All receptors come from a woman in her seventies with acute or convalescent COVID-19.

This rearrangement joins TRBV19 to TRBJ2-7; 10 bases line up with TRBD1. The CDR3 is 14 residues long. From germline, CDR1 is LNHDA and CDR2 SQIVND (reference sequence). With 5 bases clipped from V and 6 bases from J, the junction kept 7 bases outside the gene matches. The CDR3 spells CASSPLGQGSEQYF. The CDR3 nucleotides are TGTGCCAGTAGTCCCTTGGGACAGGGGAGCGAGCAGTACTTC.

The V call is TRBV2, the J call TRBJ1-4; D gene ambiguous. The CDR3 covers 14 residues. The ends were cut back, 3 bases at V and 7 bases at J, with 12 bases in the middle. CDR1 is SNHLY, CDR2 FYNNEI, per germline. The CDR3 DNA follows: TGTGCCAGCAGTGACCCGGGTATGAGTGAAAAACTGTTTTTT. It specifies CASSDPGMSEKLFF. The full variable domain, in which reference TRBV2 and TRBJ1-4 provide the parts outside the CDR3, is EPEVTQTPSHQVTQMGQEVILRCVPISNHLYFYWYRQILGQKVEFLVSFYNNEISEKSEIFDDQFSVERPDGSNFTLKIRSTKLEDSAMYFCASSDPGMSEKLFFGSGTQLSVL.

This clone was seen more than once but under ten times. V usage is TRBV2 and J usage is TRBJ2-7, with a tentative D call TRBD1 (6 bases). V was pared by 4 bases and J by 2 bases, with 6 bases between. CDR1 is SNHLY, CDR2 FYNNEI, per germline. The CDR3 is 12 amino acids. The CDR3, as DNA: TGTGCCAGCAGTGGGACAGCCTACGAGCAGTACTTC. Residues: CASSGTAYEQYF.

The chain couples TRBV10-3 to TRBJ1-5; TRBD1 matches at 7 bases. The CDR3 has 17 amino acids. CDR1 ENHRY and CDR2 SYGVKD come from the germline V gene. Germline trimming cut 0 bases from V and 1 base from J; bases unmatched to any gene: 6. The CDR3 reads CAISESLTGVSNQPQHF. In nucleotides, the CDR3 is TGTGCCATCAGTGAGTCCCTAACAGGGGTAAGCAATCAGCCCCAGCATTTT.

The chain links TRBV6-6 to TRBJ2-2; 9 bases match TRBD1. CDR1 MNHNY and CDR2 SVGAGI come from the germline V gene (reference sequence). V dropped 7 bases and J dropped 4; count of bases not matched to a gene: 7. CDR3 length equals 15 residues. The CDR3 loop is CASTKGQGGTGELFF. CDR3 nucleotide sequence: TGTGCCAGCACCAAGGGACAGGGAGGCACCGGGGAGCTGTTTTTT.

V gene TRBV3-1 (or the pseudogene TRBV3-2) combines with J gene TRBJ2-7, with TRBD2 matching over 11 bases. Germline V lookup: CDR1 LGHDT, CDR2 YNNKEL (reference sequence). This CDR3 has 15 residues. J gave up 2 bases and V 4 bases, and 4 bases lay outside the gene matches. CDR3 DNA: TGTGCCAGCAGCCTCGGGACTAGCGGTCCCTACGAGCAGTACTTC. It specifies CASSLGTSGPYEQYF.

The chain joins TRBV11-3 to TRBJ2-5; 12 bases agree with TRBD2. Germline V CDR1 and CDR2: SGHNT, YENEEA. J gave up 4 bases and V 1 base, and 7 bases lay outside the gene matches. The CDR3 has 17 residues. The CDR3 region is CASSLGLAGVVGETQYF. CDR3 DNA sequence: TGTGCCAGCAGCTTAGGACTAGCGGGAGTAGTAGGAGAGACCCAGTACTTC.

V gene TRBV11-2 combines with J gene TRBJ2-1; no clear D gene. This CDR3 contains 16 residues. Germline V CDR1 and CDR2: SGHAT, FQNNGV. Trimming took off 6 bases at V and 6 bases at J, with 21 bases between the two ends. The DNA of the CDR3 is TGTGCCAGCAGACATTACGTCGAAAAGGAGAGCAATGAGCAGTTCTTC. Translation gives CASRHYVEKESNEQFF.

This chain connects TRBV27 to TRBJ1-5; D is perhaps TRBD1 (6 bases). The V end was cut by 4 bases, the J end by 7 bases, with 14 bases between. The CDR3 is made up of 14 amino acids. CDR1 and CDR2 from the germline V gene are MNHEY and SMNVEV (reference sequence). CDR3 DNA sequence: TGTGCCAGCAGTTCACAGGGAAAGGGGCAGCCCCAGCATTTT. Amino acid sequence: CASSSQGKGQPQHF.

This chain connects TRBV2 to TRBJ2-2, with 10 bases matching TRBD1. Per germline, CDR1 SNHLY and CDR2 FYNNEI. The V gene end was trimmed by 5 bases and the J gene end by 7 bases; junction bases not matched to a gene: 7. The CDR3 spans 15 residues. CDR3 DNA sequence: TGTGCCAGCAGTATGACAGGGGGCGCAGGCGGGGAGCTGTTTTTT. This codes for CASSMTGGAGGELFF.

The chain couples TRBV3-1 (or the pseudogene TRBV3-2) to TRBJ2-7, with 7 nucleotides matching TRBD1. Germline loops: CDR1 LGHDT, CDR2 YNNKEL (reference sequence). Trimming removed 0 bases from V and 7 bases from J; junction bases left unmatched: 3. CDR3 length: 13 amino acids. The CDR3 coding sequence is TGTGCCAGCAGCCAAGATTGGGACAGAGAGCAGTACTTC. It translates to CASSQDWDREQYF.

The gene calls are TRBV30 and TRBJ1-1; 8 positions agree with TRBD1. The CDR3 extends over 16 amino acids. The ends lost 2 bases at V and 1 base at J; junction bases unmatched: 9. Germline lookup yields CDR1 GTSNPN and CDR2 SVGIG (reference sequence). The CDR3 DNA reads TGTGCCTGGAGTCCTGACAGGGGATTAAAGAACACTGAAGCTTTCTTT. Translating gives CAWSPDRGLKNTEAFF.

The J gene is TRBJ2-7, the V gene TRBV4-2, with D perhaps TRBD1 (5 bases). The CDR3 sequence is 16 residues long. Per germline, CDR1 LGHNA and CDR2 YNFKEQ. V dropped 0 bases and J dropped 7 bases, with 19 bases sitting between them. CDR3 in DNA: TGTGCCAGCAGCCAAGAGTATAGCAGGGCGGTGGGTGAGCAGTACTTC. It yields the protein CASSQEYSRAVGEQYF.

This sequence joins TRBV19 and TRBJ2-7, with TRBD2 matching over 9 bases. V trimming: 6 bases; J trimming: 5 bases; junction bases outside the gene matches: 8. CDR1 and CDR2 from the germline V gene are LNHDA and SQIVND (reference sequence). The CDR3 length is 14 residues. CDR3 sequence reads: CASRHSGSLHEQYF. For the CDR3, the DNA is TGTGCCAGTAGGCATAGCGGGAGTCTCCACGAGCAGTACTTC.

A word on this clone: At one of its ends the junction is not consistent with the germline gene, which may arise from a read error. The genes are TRBV28 and TRBJ2-7; a weak D match, TRBD2 (6 bases). The V gene's germline CDR1 is MDHEN and CDR2 SYDVKM. This CDR3 spans 14 amino acids. In DNA form, the CDR3 reads TGTGCCAGCACCCTATCGACTAGTCGGGATCTCCTGTTCTTC. Its protein product is CASTLSTSRDLLFF.

V is TRBV4-1 and J is TRBJ1-4; D gene uncertain. CDR3 length: 15 residues. V dropped 4 bases and J dropped 2 bases, with 11 bases sitting between them. CDR1 is MGHRA, CDR2 YSYEKL, per germline. For the CDR3, the DNA is TGCGCCAGCAGCCCGCCAGTGGCCACTAATGAAAAACTGTTTTTT. Its protein product is CASSPPVATNEKLFF.